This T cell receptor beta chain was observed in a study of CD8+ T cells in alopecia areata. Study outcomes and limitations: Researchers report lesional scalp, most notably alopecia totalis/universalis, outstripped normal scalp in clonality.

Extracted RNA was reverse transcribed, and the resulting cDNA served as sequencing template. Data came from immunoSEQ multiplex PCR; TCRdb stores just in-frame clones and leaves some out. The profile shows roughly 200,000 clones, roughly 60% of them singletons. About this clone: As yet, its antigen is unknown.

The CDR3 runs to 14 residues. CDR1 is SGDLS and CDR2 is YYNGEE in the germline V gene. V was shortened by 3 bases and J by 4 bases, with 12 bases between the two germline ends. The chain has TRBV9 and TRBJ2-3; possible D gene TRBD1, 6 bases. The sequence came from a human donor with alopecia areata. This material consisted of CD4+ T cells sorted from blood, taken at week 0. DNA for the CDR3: TGTGCCAGCAGCGAACAGGGTTTCGCAGATACGCAGTATTTT. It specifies CASSEQGFADTQYF. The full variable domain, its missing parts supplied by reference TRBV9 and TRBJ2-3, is DSGVTQTPKHLITATGQRVTLRCSPRSGDLSVYWYQQSLDQGLQFLIQYYNGEERAKGNILERFSAQQFPDLHSELNLSSLELGDSALYFCASSEQGFADTQYFGPGTRLTVL.